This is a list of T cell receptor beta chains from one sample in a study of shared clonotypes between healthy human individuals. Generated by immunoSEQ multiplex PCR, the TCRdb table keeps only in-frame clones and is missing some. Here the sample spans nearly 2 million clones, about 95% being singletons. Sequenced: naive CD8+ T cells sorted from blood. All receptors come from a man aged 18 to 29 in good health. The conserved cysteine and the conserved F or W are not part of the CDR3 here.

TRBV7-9,ASSLGAANQETQY
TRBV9,ASSPPVTTEAF
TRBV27,ASGPGAGTYEQY
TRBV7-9,ASSYEYEQY
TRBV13,ASSLLLAGAGETQY
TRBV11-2,ASSLGGNVVEQF
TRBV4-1,ASSQVAGAQPQH
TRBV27,ASSLEPTPWPLQF
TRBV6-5,ASKAAGVMGELF
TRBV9,ASSVGTGAEAF
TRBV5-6,ASSLPDDRNYGYT
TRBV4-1,ASSPKQGSNEKLF
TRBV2,ASSEAVASGTSTDTQY
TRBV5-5,ASSFLLGTEAF
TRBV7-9,ASSPPGNQPQH
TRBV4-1,ASSRQDNNEQF
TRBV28,ASSQIGLGGGNTIY
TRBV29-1,SVVDRGGGETQY
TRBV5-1,ASSLKGLGDIQY
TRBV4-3,ASSQATELDYGYT
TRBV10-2,ASTPWRGAPGEQF
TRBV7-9,ASRLTGVGYTEAF
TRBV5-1,ASSSNGEQF
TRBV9,ASSVADAATRNT
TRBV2,ASSATGQLLLTDTQY
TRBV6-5,ASSPGQANVLT
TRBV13,ASSERQGRQTQY
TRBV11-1,ASSFGVGAGLQY
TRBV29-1,SVVLLGLPH
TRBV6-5,ASRSLADYEQY
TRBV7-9,ASSSPIWDEQF
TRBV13,ASSFQGQQLF
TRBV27,ASINSWGEAVTGELF
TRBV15,ATSRGGEKSYEQY
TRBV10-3,AISNGITDTQY
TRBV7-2,ASSLGRWGQGVYGYT
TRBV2,ASRGGTVAYEQY
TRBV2,ASSEASQPQH
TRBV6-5,ASSQPGYEQF
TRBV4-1,ASSQALTADYGYT
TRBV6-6,ASSFQGAEAF
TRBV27,ASRHTGTGDYEQY
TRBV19,ASSIPPTTAF
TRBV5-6,ASSLSGASGRENEQY
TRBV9,ASSATGEQF
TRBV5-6,ASSTGTSSYEQY
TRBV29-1,SVERDAGELF
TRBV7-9,ASSTGKGQANTEAF
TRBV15,ATSRGADSPLH
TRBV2,ASSEGLAGPNTGELF
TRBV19,ASSWTGGYEQY
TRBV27,ASSVTSGGYNEQF
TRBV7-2,ASSFPSYLAGVNNEQF
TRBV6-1,AGHRGPRDEKLF
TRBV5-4,ASSLTGEGYGYT
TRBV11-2,ASSLGTGAYEQY
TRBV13,ASSPLGETQY
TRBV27,ASSLEGSELPYEQY
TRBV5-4,ASSLMGTGEYQPQH